The rows below give T cell receptor beta chains drawn from one sample of a study of blood T cell repertoires in COVID-19. The table came from immunoSEQ multiplex PCR; TCRdb's copy has only in-frame clones and leaves some out. The sample consists of around 250,000 clones, approximately 83% of them appearing once. The sequenced material came from PBMCs or T cells enriched from blood (not recorded which). These receptors were taken from a woman in her forties or fifties who had recovered from COVID-19. Each CDR3 is given with its conserved first and last residue. The order of the fields is V gene, J gene, CDR3 protein.

V gene: TRBV2
J gene: TRBJ1-3
CDR3 protein: CASRRTGGIYEFSGNTIYF

V gene: TRBV12-3/TRBV12-4
J gene: TRBJ1-6
CDR3 protein: CASSSQGAPLHF

V gene: TRBV11-1
J gene: TRBJ1-2
CDR3 protein: CASSPRDRAFYGYTF

V gene: TRBV27
J gene: TRBJ1-2
CDR3 protein: CASARGTNYGYTF

V gene: TRBV10-3
J gene: TRBJ1-1
CDR3 protein: CAIRIGDGNTEAFF

V gene: TRBV5-4
J gene: TRBJ1-1
CDR3 protein: CASSGQGLHTEAFF

V gene: TRBV5-5
J gene: TRBJ2-1
CDR3 protein: CASSLRTSGFLGGGNEQFF

V gene: TRBV27
J gene: TRBJ2-2
CDR3 protein: CASSFVGRALTGELFF

V gene: TRBV28
J gene: TRBJ1-2
CDR3 protein: CASSYRVLYGYTF

V gene: TRBV5-1
J gene: TRBJ2-5
CDR3 protein: CASSYSPTMGETQYF

V gene: TRBV7-9
J gene: TRBJ2-7
CDR3 protein: CASSLSTGDYEQYF

V gene: TRBV3-1/TRBV3-2
J gene: TRBJ1-4
CDR3 protein: CASSQEDRFREKLFF

V gene: TRBV25-1
J gene: TRBJ2-1
CDR3 protein: CASSESLENEQFF

V gene: TRBV28
J gene: TRBJ2-7
CDR3 protein: CASSSPTGTYEQYF

V gene: TRBV6-5
J gene: TRBJ2-6
CDR3 protein: CASSSSGTSGANVLTF

V gene: TRBV7-9
J gene: TRBJ2-5
CDR3 protein: CASSLGTSYQETQYF

V gene: TRBV4-1
J gene: TRBJ2-2
CDR3 protein: CASSQDGEAGELFF

V gene: TRBV9
J gene: TRBJ2-1
CDR3 protein: CASSVEGAAYNEQFF

V gene: TRBV6-5
J gene: TRBJ1-2
CDR3 protein: CASSRIDQTGSGYTF

V gene: TRBV13
J gene: TRBJ1-1
CDR3 protein: CASSFRKYGRTGEAFF

V gene: TRBV7-3
J gene: TRBJ2-1
CDR3 protein: CASSISGRAGNEQFF

V gene: TRBV2
J gene: TRBJ2-4
CDR3 protein: CASSSGSDYIQYF

V gene: TRBV28
J gene: TRBJ2-3
CDR3 protein: CASRSYSKGGTDTQYF

V gene: TRBV19
J gene: TRBJ2-5
CDR3 protein: CASSTSRGRGETQYF

V gene: TRBV14
J gene: TRBJ2-1
CDR3 protein: CASTRGIYNEQFF

V gene: TRBV28
J gene: TRBJ1-2
CDR3 protein: CASSFGQGSYGYTF

V gene: TRBV12-3/TRBV12-4
J gene: TRBJ1-1
CDR3 protein: CASSKHKYTEAFF

V gene: TRBV11-3
J gene: TRBJ1-5
CDR3 protein: CASSLGGDNQPQHF